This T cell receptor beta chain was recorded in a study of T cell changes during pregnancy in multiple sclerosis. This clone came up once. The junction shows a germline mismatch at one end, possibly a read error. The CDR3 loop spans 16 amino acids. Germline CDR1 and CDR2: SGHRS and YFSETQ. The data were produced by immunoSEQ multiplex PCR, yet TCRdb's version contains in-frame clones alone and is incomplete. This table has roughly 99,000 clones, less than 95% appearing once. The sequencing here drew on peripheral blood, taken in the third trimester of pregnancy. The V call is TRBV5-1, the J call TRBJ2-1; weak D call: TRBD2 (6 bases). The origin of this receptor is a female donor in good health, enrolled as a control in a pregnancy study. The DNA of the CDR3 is TGCGCCAGCAGCTTGGTTCGGGACTCCTCCGACAATGAGCAGTTCTTC. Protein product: CASSLVRDSSDNEQFF. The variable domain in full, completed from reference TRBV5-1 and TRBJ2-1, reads KAGVTQTPRYLIKTRGQQVTLSCSPISGHRSVSWYQQTPGQGLQFLFEYFSETQRNKGNFPGRFSGRQFSNSRSEMNVSTLELGDSALYLCASSLVRDSSDNEQFFGPGTRLTVL.